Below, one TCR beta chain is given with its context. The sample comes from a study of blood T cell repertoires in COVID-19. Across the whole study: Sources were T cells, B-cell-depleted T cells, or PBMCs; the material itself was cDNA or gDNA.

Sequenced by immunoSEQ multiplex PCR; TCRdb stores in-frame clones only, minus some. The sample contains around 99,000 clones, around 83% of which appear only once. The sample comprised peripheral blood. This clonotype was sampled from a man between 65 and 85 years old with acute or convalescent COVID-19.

The CDR3 coding sequence is TGCGCCAGCAGGGATGACAGGAACACTGAAGCTTTCTTT. This encodes CASRDDRNTEAFF. J is TRBJ1-1 and V is TRBV5-1; the D gene is possibly TRBD1 (5 bases). This CDR3 is built from 13 residues. V gave up 5 bases and J gave up 1 base, with 9 bases separating them. Germline CDR1 reads SGHRS; CDR2 reads YFSETQ.